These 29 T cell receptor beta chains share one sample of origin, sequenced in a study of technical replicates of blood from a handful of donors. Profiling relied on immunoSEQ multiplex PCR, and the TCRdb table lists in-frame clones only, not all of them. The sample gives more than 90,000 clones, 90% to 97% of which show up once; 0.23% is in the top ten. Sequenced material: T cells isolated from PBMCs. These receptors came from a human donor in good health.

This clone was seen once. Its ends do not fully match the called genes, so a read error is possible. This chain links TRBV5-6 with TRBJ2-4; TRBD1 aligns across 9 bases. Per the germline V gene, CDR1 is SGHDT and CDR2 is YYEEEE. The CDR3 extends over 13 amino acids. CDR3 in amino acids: CFNRGRDENIQYF. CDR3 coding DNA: TGCTTTAACAGGGGGCGAGATGAAAACATTCAGTACTTC.

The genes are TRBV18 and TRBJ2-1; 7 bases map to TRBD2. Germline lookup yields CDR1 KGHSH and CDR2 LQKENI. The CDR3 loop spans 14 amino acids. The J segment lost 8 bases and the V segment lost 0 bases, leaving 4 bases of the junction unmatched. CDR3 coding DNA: TGTGCCAGCTCACCACCGGGGGGAGGGGATGAGCAGTTCTTC. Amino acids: CASSPPGGGDEQFF.

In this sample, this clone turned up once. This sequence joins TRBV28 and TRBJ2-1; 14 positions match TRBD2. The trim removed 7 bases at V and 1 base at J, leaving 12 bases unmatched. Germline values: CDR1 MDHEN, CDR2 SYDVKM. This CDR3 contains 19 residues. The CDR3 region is CASNSAGLAGVGSYNEQFF. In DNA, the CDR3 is TGTGCCAGCAATTCAGCGGGACTAGCGGGAGTAGGATCCTACAATGAGCAGTTCTTC.

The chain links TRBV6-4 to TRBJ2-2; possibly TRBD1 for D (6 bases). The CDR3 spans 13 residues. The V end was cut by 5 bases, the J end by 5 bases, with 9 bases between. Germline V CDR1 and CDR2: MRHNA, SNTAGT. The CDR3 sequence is CASSQTGTGELFF. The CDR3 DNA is TGTGCCAGCAGTCAAACAGGGACCGGGGAGCTGTTTTTT.

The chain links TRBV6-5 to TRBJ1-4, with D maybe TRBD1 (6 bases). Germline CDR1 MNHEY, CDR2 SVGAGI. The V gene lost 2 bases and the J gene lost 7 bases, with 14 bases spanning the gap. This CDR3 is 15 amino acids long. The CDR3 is CASSYSWGPGEKLFF. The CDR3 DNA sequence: TGTGCCAGCAGTTACAGTTGGGGGCCGGGTGAAAAACTGTTTTTT.

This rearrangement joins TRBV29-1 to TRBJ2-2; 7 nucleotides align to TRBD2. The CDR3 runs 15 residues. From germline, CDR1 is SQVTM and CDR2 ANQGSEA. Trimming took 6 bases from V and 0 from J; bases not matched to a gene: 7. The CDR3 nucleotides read TGCAGCGTCGCGGGGGACGTAACGAACACCGGGGAGCTGTTTTTT. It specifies CSVAGDVTNTGELFF.

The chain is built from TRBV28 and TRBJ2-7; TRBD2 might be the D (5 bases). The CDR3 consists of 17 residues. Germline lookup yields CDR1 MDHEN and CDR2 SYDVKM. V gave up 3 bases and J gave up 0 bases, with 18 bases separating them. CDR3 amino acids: CASSLEDATPSSYEQYF. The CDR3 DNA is TGTGCCAGCAGTTTGGAGGACGCCACCCCGAGCTCCTACGAGCAGTACTTC.

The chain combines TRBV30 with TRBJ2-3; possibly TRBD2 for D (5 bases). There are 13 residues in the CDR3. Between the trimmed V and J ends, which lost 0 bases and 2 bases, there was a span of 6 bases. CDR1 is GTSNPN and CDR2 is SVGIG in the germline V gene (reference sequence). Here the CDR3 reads CAWSVRATDTQYF. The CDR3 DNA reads TGTGCCTGGAGTGTGAGGGCCACAGATACGCAGTATTTT.

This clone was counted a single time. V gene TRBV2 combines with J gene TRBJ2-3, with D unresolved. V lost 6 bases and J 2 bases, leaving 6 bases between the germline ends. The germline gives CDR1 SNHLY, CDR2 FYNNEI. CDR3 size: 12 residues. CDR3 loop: CASRASTDTQYF. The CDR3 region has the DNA TGTGCCAGCAGAGCCTCCACAGATACGCAGTATTTT.

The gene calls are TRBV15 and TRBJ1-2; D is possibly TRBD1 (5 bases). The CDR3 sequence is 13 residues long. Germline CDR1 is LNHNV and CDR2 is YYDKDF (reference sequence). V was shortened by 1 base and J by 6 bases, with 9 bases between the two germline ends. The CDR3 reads CATSRGSGDGYTF. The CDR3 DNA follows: TGTGCCACCAGCAGAGGGTCGGGGGATGGCTACACCTTC.

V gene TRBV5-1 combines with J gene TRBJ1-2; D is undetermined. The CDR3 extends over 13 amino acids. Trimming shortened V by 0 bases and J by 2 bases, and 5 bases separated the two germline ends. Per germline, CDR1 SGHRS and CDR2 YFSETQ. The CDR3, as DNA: TGCGCCAGCAGCTTGGGCGGGAACTATGGCTACACCTTC. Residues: CASSLGGNYGYTF.

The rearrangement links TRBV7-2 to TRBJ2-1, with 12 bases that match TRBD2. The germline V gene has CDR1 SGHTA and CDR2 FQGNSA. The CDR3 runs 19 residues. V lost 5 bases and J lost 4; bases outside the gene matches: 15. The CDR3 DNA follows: TGTGCCAGCAGCCTCCCACTAGCGGGGGGCCGGAGAGTATACAATGAGCAGTTCTTC. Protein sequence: CASSLPLAGGRRVYNEQFF.

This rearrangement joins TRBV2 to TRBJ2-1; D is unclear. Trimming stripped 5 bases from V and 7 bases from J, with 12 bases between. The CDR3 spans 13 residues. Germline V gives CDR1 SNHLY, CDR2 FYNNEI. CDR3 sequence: CASSPEMENEQFF. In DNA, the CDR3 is TGTGCCAGCAGTCCAGAAATGGAGAATGAGCAGTTCTTC.

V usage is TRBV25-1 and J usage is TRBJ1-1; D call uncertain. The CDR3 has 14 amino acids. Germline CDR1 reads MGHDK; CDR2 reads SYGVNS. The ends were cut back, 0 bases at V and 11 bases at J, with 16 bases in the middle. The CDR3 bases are TGTGCCAGCAGTGAATATACACGGAGTGGGAGGGCTTTCTTT. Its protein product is CASSEYTRSGRAFF.

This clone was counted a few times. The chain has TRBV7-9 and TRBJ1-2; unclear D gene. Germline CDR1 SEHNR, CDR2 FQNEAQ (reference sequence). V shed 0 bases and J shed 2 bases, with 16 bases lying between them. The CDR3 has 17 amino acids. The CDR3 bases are TGTGCCAGCAGCTTAGCGGGTTCGGTTGGGCAGAACTATGGCTACACCTTC. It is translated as CASSLAGSVGQNYGYTF.

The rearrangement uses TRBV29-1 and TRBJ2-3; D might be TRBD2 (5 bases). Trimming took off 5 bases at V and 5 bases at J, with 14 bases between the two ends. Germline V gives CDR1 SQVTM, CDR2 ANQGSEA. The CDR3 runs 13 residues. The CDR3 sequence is CSVYGESGDTQYF. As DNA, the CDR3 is TGCAGCGTTTATGGGGAGTCCGGAGATACGCAGTATTTT.

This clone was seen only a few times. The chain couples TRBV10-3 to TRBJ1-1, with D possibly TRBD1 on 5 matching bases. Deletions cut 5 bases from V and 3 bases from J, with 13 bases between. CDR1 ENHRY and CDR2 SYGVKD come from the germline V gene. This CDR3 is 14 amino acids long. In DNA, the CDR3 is TGTGCCATCAGTTCCCGGGGGGAGGACACTGAAGCTTTCTTT. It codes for CAISSRGEDTEAFF.

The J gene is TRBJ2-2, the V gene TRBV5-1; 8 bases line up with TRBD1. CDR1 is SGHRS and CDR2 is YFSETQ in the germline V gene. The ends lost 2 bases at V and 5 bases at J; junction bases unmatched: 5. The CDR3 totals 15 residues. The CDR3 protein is CASSFGGQGTGELFF. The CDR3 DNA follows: TGCGCCAGCAGCTTCGGTGGACAGGGTACCGGGGAGCTGTTTTTT.

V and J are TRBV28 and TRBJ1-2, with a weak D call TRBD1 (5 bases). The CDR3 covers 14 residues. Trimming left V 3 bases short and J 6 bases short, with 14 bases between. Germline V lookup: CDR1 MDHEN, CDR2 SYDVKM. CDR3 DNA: TGTGCCAGCAGTTTCCACCAGGGTTGGGATGGCTACACCTTC. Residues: CASSFHQGWDGYTF.

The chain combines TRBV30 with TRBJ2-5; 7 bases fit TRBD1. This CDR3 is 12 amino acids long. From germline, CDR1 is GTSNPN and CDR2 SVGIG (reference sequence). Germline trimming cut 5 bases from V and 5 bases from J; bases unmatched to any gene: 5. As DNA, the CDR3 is TGTGCCTGGGAGACAGGGCTGGAGACCCAGTACTTC. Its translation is CAWETGLETQYF.

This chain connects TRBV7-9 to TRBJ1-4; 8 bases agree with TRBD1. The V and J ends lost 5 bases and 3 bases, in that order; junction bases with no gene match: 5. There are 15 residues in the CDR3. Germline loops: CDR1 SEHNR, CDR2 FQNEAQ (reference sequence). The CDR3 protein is CASSNGDRSNEKLFF. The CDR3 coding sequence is TGTGCCAGCAGCAACGGGGACAGGTCTAATGAAAAACTGTTTTTT.

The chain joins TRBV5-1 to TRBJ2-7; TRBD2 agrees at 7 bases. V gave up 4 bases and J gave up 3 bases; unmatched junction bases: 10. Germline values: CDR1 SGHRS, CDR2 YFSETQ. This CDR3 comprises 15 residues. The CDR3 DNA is TGCGCCAGCAGCGGGAGGGCTGGGCAGATCTACGAGCAGTACTTC. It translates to CASSGRAGQIYEQYF.

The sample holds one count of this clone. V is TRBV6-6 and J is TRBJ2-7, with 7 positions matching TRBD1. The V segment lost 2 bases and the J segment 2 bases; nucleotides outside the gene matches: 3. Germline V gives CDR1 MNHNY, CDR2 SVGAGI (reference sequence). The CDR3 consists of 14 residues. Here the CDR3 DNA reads TGTGCCAGCAGTTACGGCCAGGGGGCCTACGAGCAGTACTTC. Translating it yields CASSYGQGAYEQYF.

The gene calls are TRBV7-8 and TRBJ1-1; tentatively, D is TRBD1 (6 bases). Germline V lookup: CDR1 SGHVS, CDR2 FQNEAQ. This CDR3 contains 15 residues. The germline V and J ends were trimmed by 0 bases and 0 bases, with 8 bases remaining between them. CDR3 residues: CASSLARQVNTEAFF. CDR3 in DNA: TGTGCCAGCAGCTTAGCGAGACAGGTGAACACTGAAGCTTTCTTT.

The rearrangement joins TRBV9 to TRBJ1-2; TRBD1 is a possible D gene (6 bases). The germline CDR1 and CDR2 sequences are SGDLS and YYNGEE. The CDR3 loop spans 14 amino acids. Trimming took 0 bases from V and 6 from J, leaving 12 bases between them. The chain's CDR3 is CASSVARGSDGYTF. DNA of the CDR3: TGTGCCAGCAGCGTAGCTAGGGGGAGCGATGGCTACACCTTC. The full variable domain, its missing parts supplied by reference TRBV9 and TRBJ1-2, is DSGVTQTPKHLITATGQRVTLRCSPRSGDLSVYWYQQSLDQGLQFLIQYYNGEERAKGNILERFSAQQFPDLHSELNLSSLELGDSALYFCASSVARGSDGYTFGSGTRLTVV.

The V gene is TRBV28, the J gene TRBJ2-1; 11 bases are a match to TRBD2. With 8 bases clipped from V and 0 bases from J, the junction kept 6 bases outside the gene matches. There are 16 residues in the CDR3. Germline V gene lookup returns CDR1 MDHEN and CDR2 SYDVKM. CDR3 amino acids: CASANSGGGSYNEQFF. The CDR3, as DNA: TGTGCCAGCGCCAATAGCGGGGGGGGCTCCTACAATGAGCAGTTCTTC.

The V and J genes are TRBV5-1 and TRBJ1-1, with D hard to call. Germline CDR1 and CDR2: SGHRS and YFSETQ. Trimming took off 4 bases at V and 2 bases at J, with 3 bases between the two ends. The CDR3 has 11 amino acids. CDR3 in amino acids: CASSGNTEAFF. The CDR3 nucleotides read TGCGCCAGCAGCGGCAACACTGAAGCTTTCTTT.

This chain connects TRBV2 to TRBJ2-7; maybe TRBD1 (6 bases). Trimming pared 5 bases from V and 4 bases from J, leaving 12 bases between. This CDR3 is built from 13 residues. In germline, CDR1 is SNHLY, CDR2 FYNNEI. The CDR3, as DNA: TGTGCCAGCAGTAAAGACAGGTGGTACGAGCAGTACTTC. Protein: CASSKDRWYEQYF. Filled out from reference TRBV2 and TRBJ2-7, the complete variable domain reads EPEVTQTPSHQVTQMGQEVILRCVPISNHLYFYWYRQILGQKVEFLVSFYNNEISEKSEIFDDQFSVERPDGSNFTLKIRSTKLEDSAMYFCASSKDRWYEQYFGPGTRLTVT.

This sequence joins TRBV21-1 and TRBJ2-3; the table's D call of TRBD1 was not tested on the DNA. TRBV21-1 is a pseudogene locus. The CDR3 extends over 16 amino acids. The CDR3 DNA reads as TGTGCCAGCAGCAAATGGGCAGAGACAAGCACAGATACGCAGTATTTT. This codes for CASSKWAETSTDTQYF.